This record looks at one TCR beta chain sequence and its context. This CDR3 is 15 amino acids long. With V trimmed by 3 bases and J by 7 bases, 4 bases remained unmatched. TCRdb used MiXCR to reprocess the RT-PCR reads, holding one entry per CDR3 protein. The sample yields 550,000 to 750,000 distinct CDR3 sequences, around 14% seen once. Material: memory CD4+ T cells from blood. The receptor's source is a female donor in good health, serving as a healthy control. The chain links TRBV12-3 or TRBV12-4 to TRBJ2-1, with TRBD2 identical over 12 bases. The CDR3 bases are TGTGCCAGCAGTTTTCAACTAGCGGGAGGTAATGAGCAGTTCTTC. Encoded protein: CASSFQLAGGNEQFF.